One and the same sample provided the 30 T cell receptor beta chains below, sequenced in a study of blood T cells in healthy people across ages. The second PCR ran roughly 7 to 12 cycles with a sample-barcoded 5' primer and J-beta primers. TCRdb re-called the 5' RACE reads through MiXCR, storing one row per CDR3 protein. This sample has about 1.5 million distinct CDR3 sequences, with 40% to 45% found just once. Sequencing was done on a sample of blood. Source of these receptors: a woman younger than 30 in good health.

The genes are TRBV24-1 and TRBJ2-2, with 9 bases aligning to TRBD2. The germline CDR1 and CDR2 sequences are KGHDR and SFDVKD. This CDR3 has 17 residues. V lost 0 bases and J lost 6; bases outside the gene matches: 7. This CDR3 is CATSDLPGLAGPGELFF. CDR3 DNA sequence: TGTGCCACCAGTGATTTGCCCGGGCTAGCGGGACCCGGGGAGCTGTTTTTT.

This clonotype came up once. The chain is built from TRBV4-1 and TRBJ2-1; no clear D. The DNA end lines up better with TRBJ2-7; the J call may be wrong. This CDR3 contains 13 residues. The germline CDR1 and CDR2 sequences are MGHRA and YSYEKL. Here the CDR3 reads CASSQHNYNEQYF. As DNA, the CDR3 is TGCGCCAGCAGCCAACACAACTACAATGAGCAGTACTTC.

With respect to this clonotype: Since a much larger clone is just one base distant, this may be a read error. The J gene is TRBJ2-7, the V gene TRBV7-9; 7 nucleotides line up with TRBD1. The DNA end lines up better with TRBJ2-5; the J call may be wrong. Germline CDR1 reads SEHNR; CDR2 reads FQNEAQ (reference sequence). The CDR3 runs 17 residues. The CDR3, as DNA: TGTGCCGGCAGCTTACCCCGACAGGGTAGATATTCGGAGACCCAGTACTTC. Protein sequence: CAGSLPRQGRYSETQYF.

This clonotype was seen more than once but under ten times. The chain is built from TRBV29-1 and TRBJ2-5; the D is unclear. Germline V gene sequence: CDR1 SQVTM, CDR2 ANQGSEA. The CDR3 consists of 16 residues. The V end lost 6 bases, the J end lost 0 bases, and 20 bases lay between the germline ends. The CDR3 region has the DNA TGCAGCGTCTCAGGCCGACACCCTGGTCACCAAGAGACCCAGTACTTC. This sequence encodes CSVSGRHPGHQETQYF.

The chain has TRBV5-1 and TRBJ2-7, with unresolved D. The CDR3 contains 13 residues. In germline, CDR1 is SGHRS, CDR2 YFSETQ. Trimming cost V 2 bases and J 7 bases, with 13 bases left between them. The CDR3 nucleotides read TGCGCCAGCAGCTTCGAGACCTACAATGAGCAGTACTTC. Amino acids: CASSFETYNEQYF.

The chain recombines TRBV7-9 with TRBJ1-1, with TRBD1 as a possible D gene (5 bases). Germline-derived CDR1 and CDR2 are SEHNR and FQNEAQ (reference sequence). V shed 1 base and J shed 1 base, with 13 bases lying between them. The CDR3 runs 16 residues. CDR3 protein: CASSLDPGHQNTEAFF. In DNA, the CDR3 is TGTGCCAGCAGCTTAGACCCCGGACACCAGAACACTGAAGCTTTCTTT.

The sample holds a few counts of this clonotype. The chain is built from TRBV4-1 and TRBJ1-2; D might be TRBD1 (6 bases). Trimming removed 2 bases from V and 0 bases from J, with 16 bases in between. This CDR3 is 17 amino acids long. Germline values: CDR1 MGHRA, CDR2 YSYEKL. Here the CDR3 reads CASSQPGQTITNYGYTF. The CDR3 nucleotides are TGCGCCAGCAGCCAACCCGGACAGACGATCACTAACTATGGCTACACCTTC.

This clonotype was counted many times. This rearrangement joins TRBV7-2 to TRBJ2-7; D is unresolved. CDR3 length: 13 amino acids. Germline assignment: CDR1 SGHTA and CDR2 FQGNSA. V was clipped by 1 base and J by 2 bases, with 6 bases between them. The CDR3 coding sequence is TGTGCCAGCAGCTTAGATCTAGCCTACGAGCAGTACTTC. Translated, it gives CASSLDLAYEQYF.

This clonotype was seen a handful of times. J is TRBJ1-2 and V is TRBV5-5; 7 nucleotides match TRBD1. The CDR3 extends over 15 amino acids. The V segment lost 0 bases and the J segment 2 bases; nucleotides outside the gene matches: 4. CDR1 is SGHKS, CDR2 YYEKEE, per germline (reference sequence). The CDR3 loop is CASSLDRGLNYGYTF. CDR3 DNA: TGTGCCAGCAGCTTGGACAGGGGCCTGAACTATGGCTACACCTTC.

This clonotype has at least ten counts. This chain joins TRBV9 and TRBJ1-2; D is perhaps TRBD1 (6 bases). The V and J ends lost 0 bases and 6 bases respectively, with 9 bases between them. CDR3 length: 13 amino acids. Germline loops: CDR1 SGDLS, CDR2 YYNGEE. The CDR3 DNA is TGTGCCAGCAGCGTAGAGGGGGAAGATGGCTACACCTTC. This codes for CASSVEGEDGYTF.

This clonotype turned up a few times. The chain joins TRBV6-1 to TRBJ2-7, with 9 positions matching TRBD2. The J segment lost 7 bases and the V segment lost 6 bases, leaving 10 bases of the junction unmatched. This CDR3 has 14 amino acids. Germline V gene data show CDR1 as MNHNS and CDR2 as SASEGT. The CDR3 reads CASRPGLAYNEQYF. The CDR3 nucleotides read TGTGCCAGCAGGCCGGGACTAGCATACAATGAGCAGTACTTC.

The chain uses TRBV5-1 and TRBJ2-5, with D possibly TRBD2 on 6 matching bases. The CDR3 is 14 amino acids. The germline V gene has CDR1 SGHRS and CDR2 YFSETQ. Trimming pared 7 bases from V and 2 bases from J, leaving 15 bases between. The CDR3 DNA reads TGCGCCAGCTCATTCGGGGGAAAGCAAGAGACCCAGTACTTC. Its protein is CASSFGGKQETQYF.

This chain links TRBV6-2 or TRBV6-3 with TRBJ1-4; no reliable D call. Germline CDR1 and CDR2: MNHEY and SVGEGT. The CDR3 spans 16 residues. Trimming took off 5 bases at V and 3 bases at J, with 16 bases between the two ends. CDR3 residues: CASSPVDWLPNEKLFF. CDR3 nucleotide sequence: TGTGCCAGCAGTCCGGTGGATTGGCTACCTAATGAAAAACTGTTTTTT.

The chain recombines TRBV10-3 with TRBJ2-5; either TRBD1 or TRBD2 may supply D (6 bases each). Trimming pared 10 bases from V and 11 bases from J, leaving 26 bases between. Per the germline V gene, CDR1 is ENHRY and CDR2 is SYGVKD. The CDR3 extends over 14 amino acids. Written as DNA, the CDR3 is TGTGCCACCCAGGAGGGACAAACCCGGAATGAGCAGTACTTC. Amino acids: CATQEGQTRNEQYF.

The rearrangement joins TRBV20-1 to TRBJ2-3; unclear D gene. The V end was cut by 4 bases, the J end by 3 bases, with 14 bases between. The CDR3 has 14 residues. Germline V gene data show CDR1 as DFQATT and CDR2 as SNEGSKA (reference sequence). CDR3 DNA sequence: TGCAGTGCTACACGCATCCCTCGAACAGATACGCAGTATTTT. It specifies CSATRIPRTDTQYF.

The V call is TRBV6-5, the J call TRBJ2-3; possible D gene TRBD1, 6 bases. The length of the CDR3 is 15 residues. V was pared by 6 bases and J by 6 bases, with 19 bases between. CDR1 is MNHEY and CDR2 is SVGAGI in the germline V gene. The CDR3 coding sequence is TGTGCCAGCAGATCCCTTGGGGGCGCATCGGATACGCAGTATTTT. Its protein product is CASRSLGGASDTQYF.

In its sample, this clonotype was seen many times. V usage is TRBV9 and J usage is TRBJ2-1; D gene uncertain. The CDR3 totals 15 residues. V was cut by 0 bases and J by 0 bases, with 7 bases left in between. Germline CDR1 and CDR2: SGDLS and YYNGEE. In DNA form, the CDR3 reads TGTGCCAGCAGCGTAGATAGTCCCTCCTACAATGAGCAGTTCTTC. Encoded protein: CASSVDSPSYNEQFF.

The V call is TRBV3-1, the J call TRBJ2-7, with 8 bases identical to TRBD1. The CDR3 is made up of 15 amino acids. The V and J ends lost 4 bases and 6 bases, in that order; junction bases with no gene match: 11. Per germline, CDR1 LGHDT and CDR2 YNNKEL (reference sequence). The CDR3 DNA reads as TGTGCCAGCAGCCTTATTGGACAGGGTGACTGCGAGCAGTACTTC. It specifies CASSLIGQGDCEQYF.

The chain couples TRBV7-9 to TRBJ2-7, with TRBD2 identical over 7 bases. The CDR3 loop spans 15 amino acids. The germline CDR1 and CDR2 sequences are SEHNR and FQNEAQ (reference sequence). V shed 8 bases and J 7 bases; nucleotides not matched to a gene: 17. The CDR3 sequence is CASSSAGVVEDEQYF. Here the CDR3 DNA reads TGTGCCAGCTCGTCCGCGGGAGTTGTAGAAGATGAGCAGTACTTC. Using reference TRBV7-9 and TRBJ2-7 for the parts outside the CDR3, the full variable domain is DTGVSQNPRHKITKRGQNVTFRCDPISEHNRLYWYRQTLGQGPEFLTYFQNEAQLEKSRLLSDRFSAERPKGSFSTLEIQRTEQGDSAMYLCASSSAGVVEDEQYFGPGTRLTVT.

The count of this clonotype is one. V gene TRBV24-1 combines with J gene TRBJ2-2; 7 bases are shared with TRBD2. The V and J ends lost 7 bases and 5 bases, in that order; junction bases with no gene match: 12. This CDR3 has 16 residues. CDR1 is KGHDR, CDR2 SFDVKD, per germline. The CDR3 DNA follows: TGTGCCACCAGCCTCGCTAGCGGAGCGAGAACCGGGGAGCTGTTTTTT. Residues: CATSLASGARTGELFF.

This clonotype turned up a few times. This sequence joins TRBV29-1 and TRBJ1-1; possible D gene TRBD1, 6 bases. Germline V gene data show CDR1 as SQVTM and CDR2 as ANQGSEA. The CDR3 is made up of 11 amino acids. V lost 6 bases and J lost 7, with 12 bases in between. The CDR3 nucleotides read TGCAGCGTCCGGACAGACATTGAAGCTTTCTTT. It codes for CSVRTDIEAFF. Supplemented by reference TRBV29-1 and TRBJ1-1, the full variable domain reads SAVISQKPSRDICQRGTSLTIQCQVDSQVTMMFWYRQQPGQSLTLIATANQGSEATYESGFVIDKFPISRPNLTFSTLTVSNMSPEDSSIYLCSVRTDIEAFFGQGTRLTVV.

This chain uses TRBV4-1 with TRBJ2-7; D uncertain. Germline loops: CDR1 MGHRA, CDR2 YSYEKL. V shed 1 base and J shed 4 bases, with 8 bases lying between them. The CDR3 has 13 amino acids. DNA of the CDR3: TGCGCCAGCAGCCAAGGAGTCCAGTACGAGCAGTACTTC. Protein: CASSQGVQYEQYF.

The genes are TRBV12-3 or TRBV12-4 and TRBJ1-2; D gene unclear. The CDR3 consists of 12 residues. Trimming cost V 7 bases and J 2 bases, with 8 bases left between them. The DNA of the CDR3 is TGTGCCAGCAAACCTCCAAACTATGGCTACACCTTC. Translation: CASKPPNYGYTF.

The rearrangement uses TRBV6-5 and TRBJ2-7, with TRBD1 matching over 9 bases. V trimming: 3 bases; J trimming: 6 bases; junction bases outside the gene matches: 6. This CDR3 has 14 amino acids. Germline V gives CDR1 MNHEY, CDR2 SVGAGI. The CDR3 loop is CASSYSGTGPEQYF. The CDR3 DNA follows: TGTGCCAGCAGTTATTCCGGGACAGGGCCCGAGCAGTACTTC.

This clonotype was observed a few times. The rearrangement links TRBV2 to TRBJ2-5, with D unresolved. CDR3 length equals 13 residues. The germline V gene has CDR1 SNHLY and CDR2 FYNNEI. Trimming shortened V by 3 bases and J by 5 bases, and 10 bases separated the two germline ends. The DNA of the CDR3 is TGTGCCAGCAGTGAGGGTCGTTCGGAGACCCAGTACTTC. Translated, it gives CASSEGRSETQYF.

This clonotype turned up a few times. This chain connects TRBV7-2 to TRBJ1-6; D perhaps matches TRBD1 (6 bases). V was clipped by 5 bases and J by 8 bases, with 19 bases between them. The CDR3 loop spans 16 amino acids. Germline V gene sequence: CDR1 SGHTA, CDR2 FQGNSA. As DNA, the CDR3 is TGTGCCAGCAGCCTCCGCAGGGGATTCCAAGATTCACCCCTCCACTTT. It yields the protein CASSLRRGFQDSPLHF. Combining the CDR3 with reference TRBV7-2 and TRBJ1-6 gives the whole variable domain GAGVSQSPSNKVTEKGKDVELRCDPISGHTALYWYRQSLGQGLEFLIYFQGNSAPDKSGLPSDRFSAERTGGSVSTLTIQRTQQEDSAVYLCASSLRRGFQDSPLHFGNGTRLTVT.

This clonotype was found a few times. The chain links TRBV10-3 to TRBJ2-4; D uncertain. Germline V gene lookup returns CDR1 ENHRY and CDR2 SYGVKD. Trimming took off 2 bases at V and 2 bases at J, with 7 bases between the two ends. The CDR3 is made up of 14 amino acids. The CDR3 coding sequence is TGTGCCATCAGTGAGGGGAAGACCAAAAACATTCAGTACTTC. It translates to CAISEGKTKNIQYF.

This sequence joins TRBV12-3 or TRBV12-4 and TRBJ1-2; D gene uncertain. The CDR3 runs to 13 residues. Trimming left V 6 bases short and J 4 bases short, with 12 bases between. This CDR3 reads CASSLRLSYGYTF. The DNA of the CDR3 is TGTGCCAGCAGCCTAAGATTATCCTATGGCTACACCTTC.

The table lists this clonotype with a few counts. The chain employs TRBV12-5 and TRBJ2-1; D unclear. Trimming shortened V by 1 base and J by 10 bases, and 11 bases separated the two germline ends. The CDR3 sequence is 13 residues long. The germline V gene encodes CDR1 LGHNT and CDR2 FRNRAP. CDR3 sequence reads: CASGLGQAREQFF. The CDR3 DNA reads TGTGCTAGTGGTTTGGGACAAGCAAGAGAGCAGTTCTTC.

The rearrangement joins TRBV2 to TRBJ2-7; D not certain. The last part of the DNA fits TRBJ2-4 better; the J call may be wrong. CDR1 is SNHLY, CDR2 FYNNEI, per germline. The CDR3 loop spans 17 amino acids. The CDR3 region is CASSERIPSPAKNIQYF. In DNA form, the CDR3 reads TGTGCCAGCAGTGAAAGGATCCCTTCCCCGGCCAAAAACATTCAGTACTTC.